These T cell receptor beta chains were read from a single sample in a study of blood T cell repertoires in COVID-19. The assay was immunoSEQ multiplex PCR, and TCRdb's table has in-frame clones only and misses some. The sample comprises approximately 150,000 clones, 82% of which are singletons, and 8.4% rests with the top ten. Sequenced sample: peripheral blood. The receptors were gathered from an older woman with acute or convalescent COVID-19. The CDR3 runs from the conserved cysteine through the conserved F or W. The order of the fields is V gene, J gene, D gene, clone size, CDR3 protein, CDR3 DNA. A D gene is named only where the DNA matches it firmly. The size of a clone is reported for some rows only, either as once, few or many, or as a class for expanded clones.

TRBV20-1	TRBJ2-7	.	.	CSASTPESSYEQYF	TGCAGTGCTAGTACCCCAGAAAGCTCCTACGAGCAGTACTTC
TRBV6-6	TRBJ2-7	.	.	CASRGDFPYEQYF	TGTGCCAGCAGGGGGGACTTCCCCTACGAGCAGTACTTC
TRBV19	TRBJ1-2	TRBD1	.	CASIPQGNHQYGYTF	TGTGCCAGTATCCCACAGGGGAATCATCAGTATGGCTACACCTTC
TRBV28	TRBJ1-3	.	.	CASSFSAWAGNTIYF	TGTGCCAGCAGTTTTTCAGCGTGGGCTGGAAACACCATATATTTT
TRBV7-2	TRBJ1-1	.	.	CASSPSRTEAFF	TGTGCCAGCAGCCCGAGTCGGACTGAAGCTTTCTTT
TRBV4-3	TRBJ2-3	TRBD2	few	CASSQDREGGKDTQYF	TGCGCCAGCAGCCAAGATCGGGAGGGAGGGAAAGATACGCAGTATTTT
TRBV11-2	TRBJ1-6	.	.	CASSLPLKGGKAPLHF	TGTGCCAGCAGCTTGCCCCTGAAAGGGGGAAAGGCACCCCTCCACTTT
TRBV28	TRBJ1-3	TRBD1	.	CASSRTGSTIYF	TGTGCCAGCAGTCGGACAGGGAGCACCATATATTTT
TRBV6-6	TRBJ2-3	TRBD2	.	CASSRYSWTSGTTDTQYF	TGTGCCAGCAGCCGATACTCCTGGACTAGCGGAACCACAGATACGCAGTATTTT
TRBV5-1	TRBJ1-1	.	.	CASSPQGSKNTEAFF	TGCGCCAGCAGCCCCCAGGGTAGCAAGAACACTGAAGCTTTCTTT
TRBV7-2	TRBJ1-5	TRBD1	.	CASSQMGTGNQPQHF	TGTGCCAGCAGCCAGATGGGGACAGGAAATCAGCCCCAGCATTTT
TRBV7-9	TRBJ1-1	.	.	CASSLPWSTEAFF	TGTGCCAGCAGCTTACCCTGGAGCACTGAAGCTTTCTTT
TRBV3-1/TRBV3-2	TRBJ2-5	TRBD2	.	CASSQARGGGETQYF	TGTGCCAGCAGCCAAGCGCGGGGGGGCGGGGAGACCCAGTACTTC
TRBV27	TRBJ2-7	.	.	CASSFQGPYEQYF	TGTGCCAGCAGTTTTCAGGGGCCTTACGAGCAGTACTTC
TRBV14	TRBJ2-1	.	.	CASSQELAYNEQFF	TGTGCCAGCAGCCAAGAACTAGCCTACAATGAGCAGTTCTTC
TRBV28	TRBJ2-3	.	.	CASSLRDTQYF	TGTGCCAGCAGTTTGCGAGATACGCAGTATTTT
TRBV5-1	TRBJ2-3	.	.	CASSLGGTWGTDTQYF	TGCGCCAGCAGCCTCGGAGGAACGTGGGGCACAGATACGCAGTATTTT
TRBV10-3	TRBJ1-3	TRBD1	.	CAISLSDRGPGNTIYF	TGTGCCATCAGCCTATCTGACAGGGGGCCTGGAAACACCATATATTTT
TRBV19	TRBJ1-1	.	.	CASSIGGGPEAFF	TGTGCCAGTAGTATAGGCGGGGGACCTGAAGCTTTCTTT
TRBV11-2	TRBJ2-2	TRBD2	.	CASSVLGLAANTGELFF	TGTGCCAGCAGCGTCCTGGGACTAGCGGCGAACACCGGGGAGCTGTTTTTT
TRBV6-1	TRBJ2-5	.	.	CASSELARGRTQYF	TGTGCCAGCAGTGAACTAGCGCGAGGGAGGACCCAGTACTTC
TRBV9	TRBJ1-2	TRBD1	.	CASSGTGGAGYTF	TGTGCCAGCAGCGGGACAGGGGGCGCAGGCTACACCTTC
TRBV15	TRBJ1-6	TRBD1	.	CATSGRDRENSPLHF	TGTGCCACCAGCGGACGGGACAGGGAAAATTCACCCCTCCACTTT
TRBV29-1	TRBJ1-2	.	.	CSVDDEGSPVVNLGYTF	TGCAGCGTTGACGATGAAGGGAGTCCCGTCGTAAATCTGGGCTACACCTTC
TRBV6-2/TRBV6-3	TRBJ2-2	.	.	CASSSFPGLRAGELFF	TGTGCCAGCAGTTCTTTTCCGGGACTTAGGGCCGGGGAGCTGTTTTTT
TRBV28	TRBJ1-4	TRBD1	.	CASSLNRGNEKLFF	TGTGCCAGCAGTTTAAACAGGGGGAATGAAAAACTGTTTTTT
TRBV15	TRBJ1-1	.	.	CATSRDPGLTSITEAFF	TGTGCCACCAGCAGAGACCCGGGACTAACCTCGATCACTGAAGCTTTCTTT
TRBV4-1	TRBJ1-2	TRBD1	.	CASSQTGIYGYTF	TGCGCCAGCAGCCAGACAGGGATATACGGCTACACCTTC